This TCR beta chain was profiled in a study of T cells in Graves' hyperthyroidism and ophthalmopathy. Study as a whole: Peripheral blood was taken when the disease was first diagnosed, before any treatment began.

Each diagnosis drew on symptoms, thyroxine, TRAb, thyroid ultrasound and orbital computed tomography findings. The source of the PBMCs was less than 12 ml of fresh peripheral blood. Amplification targeted TCR beta CDR3 regions from RNA transcripts. HTBI primers drove first-round RT-PCR of the TCR CDR3. TCRdb re-analysed the multiplex PCR reads in MiXCR, keeping a single row per CDR3 protein. Altogether almost 500,000 distinct CDR3 sequences are present, approximately 22% being singletons, with the ten largest covering under 55%. In its sample, this clonotype was seen a few times. This sequence originates from a woman aged 70-85 years with Graves' ophthalmopathy. The sequencing sample was made of blood.

The CDR3 nucleotides are TGTGCCAGCAGCGTAGACCCCGTTGCAGATACGCAGTATTTT. As protein: CASSVDPVADTQYF. The V and J genes are TRBV7-2 and TRBJ2-3, with D hard to call. Trimming removed 5 bases from V and 4 bases from J, with 13 bases in between. Germline-derived CDR1 and CDR2 are SGHTA and FQGNSA. The CDR3 spans 14 residues.